This T cell receptor beta chain was documented in a study of human T cells and chemical hapten exposure. Whole-study results and caveats: There was a positive correlation between PT1 expanded TCR counts and patch test score. Expanded TCRs grouped into significantly more large CDR3 similarity clusters than controls produced.

The CDR3 loop spans 17 amino acids. Described time point: pre-sensitization, week 0. Described treatment: therapeutic diphenylcyclopropenone sensitization with weekly scalp DPC. Unseparated into fractions, whole blood served as the source from which total RNA was extracted. This clonotype was seen many times. Its antigen is unknown. Via MiXCR, TCRdb re-called the RACE reads, giving one row per CDR3 protein. Here the sample spans more than 250,000 distinct CDR3 sequences, about 8.1% being singletons. The chain employs TRBV21-1 and TRBJ1-2; the table's D call, TRBD1, has no DNA check behind it. TRBV21-1 is marked as a pseudogene. This TCR was sampled from a woman in her thirties or forties with alopecia areata. Some clones in this sample may be carry-over from other donors' samples. The input for sequencing was whole blood, taken in connection with sensitization to the hapten diphenylcyclopropenone (DPC). CDR3 region: CASSKVGDRLRPYGYTF. In DNA, the CDR3 is TGTGCCAGCAGCAAAGTAGGAGACAGACTCAGGCCCTATGGCTACACCTTC.